Listed below are T cell receptor beta chains from one sample, sequenced in a study of brain T cells in children with intractable seizures. Sequencing was performed with immunoSEQ multiplex PCR; in TCRdb, only in-frame clones are kept and a portion is missing. The table lists 80,000 or so clones, around 93% of them singletons. The material sequenced was peripheral blood, taken at surgery. The receptor source for this set is a boy younger than two with tuberous sclerosis and intractable seizures. The CDR3 runs from the conserved cysteine through the conserved F or W. D genes are given only for firm matches. A row's size may be missing; if present it is once, few, many or a size class.

abundance: NA
len: 14
v_gene: TRBV19
d_gene: NA
j_gene: TRBJ1-1
CDR3aa: CASTSGGVNTEAFF
CDR3nt: NA

abundance: NA
len: 12
v_gene: TRBV29-1
d_gene: TRBD1
j_gene: TRBJ2-3
CDR3aa: CSGQGGTDTQYF
CDR3nt: TGCAGCGGACAGGGGGGCACAGATACGCAGTATTTT

abundance: NA
len: 16
v_gene: TRBV13
d_gene: TRBD1
j_gene: TRBJ2-2
CDR3aa: CASSLGLRGYTGELFF
CDR3nt: TGTGCCAGCAGCTTAGGGCTCAGGGGGTACACCGGGGAGCTGTTTTTT

abundance: NA
len: 14
v_gene: TRBV5-6
d_gene: NA
j_gene: TRBJ1-5
CDR3aa: CASSRRGSNQPQHF
CDR3nt: TGTGCCAGCAGCCGGAGAGGAAGCAATCAGCCCCAGCATTTT

abundance: NA
len: 15
v_gene: TRBV27
d_gene: TRBD2
j_gene: TRBJ2-7
CDR3aa: CASRLSGSGPYEQYF
CDR3nt: TGTGCCAGCAGACTTAGCGGGAGCGGTCCCTACGAGCAGTACTTC

abundance: NA
len: 14
v_gene: TRBV27
d_gene: NA
j_gene: TRBJ2-7
CDR3aa: CASSFAGSAYEQYF
CDR3nt: TGTGCCAGCAGTTTCGCAGGGAGTGCCTACGAGCAGTACTTC

abundance: few
len: 12
v_gene: TRBV9
d_gene: NA
j_gene: TRBJ2-3
CDR3aa: CASSVVTDTQYF
CDR3nt: TGTGCCAGCAGCGTAGTGACAGATACGCAGTATTTT

abundance: NA
len: 17
v_gene: TRBV7-8
d_gene: NA
j_gene: TRBJ2-1
CDR3aa: CASSTLGQTNSYNEQFF
CDR3nt: TGTGCCAGCAGCACCCTCGGGCAGACCAACTCCTACAATGAGCAGTTCTTC

abundance: NA
len: 17
v_gene: TRBV11-3
d_gene: NA
j_gene: TRBJ2-3
CDR3aa: CASSLFPSAESTDTQYF
CDR3nt: TGTGCCAGCAGCTTATTCCCCTCAGCGGAGAGCACAGATACGCAGTATTTT

abundance: NA
len: 16
v_gene: TRBV6-5
d_gene: NA
j_gene: TRBJ2-5
CDR3aa: CASSYARREVGETQYF
CDR3nt: TGTGCCAGCAGTTATGCCCGGAGGGAGGTGGGAGAGACCCAGTACTTC

abundance: NA
len: 13
v_gene: TRBV19
d_gene: NA
j_gene: TRBJ2-1
CDR3aa: CASSMWVNNEQFF
CDR3nt: TGTGCCAGTAGTATGTGGGTAAACAATGAGCAGTTCTTC

abundance: NA
len: 15
v_gene: TRBV6-6
d_gene: NA
j_gene: TRBJ1-4
CDR3aa: CASTPDAATNEKLFF
CDR3nt: TGTGCCAGCACCCCGGACGCTGCAACTAATGAAAAACTGTTTTTT

abundance: NA
len: 13
v_gene: TRBV24-1
d_gene: TRBD1
j_gene: TRBJ2-1
CDR3aa: CATQGQGAGEQFF
CDR3nt: TGTGCCACCCAGGGACAGGGGGCTGGTGAGCAGTTCTTC

abundance: NA
len: 15
v_gene: TRBV18
d_gene: TRBD2
j_gene: TRBJ2-7
CDR3aa: CASSPTLAGSYEQYF
CDR3nt: TGTGCCAGCTCACCAACGCTAGCGGGATCCTACGAGCAGTACTTC

abundance: NA
len: 16
v_gene: TRBV28
d_gene: NA
j_gene: TRBJ2-7
CDR3aa: CASTLLPGLPLYEQYF
CDR3nt: TGTGCCAGCACCTTACTTCCGGGACTCCCTTTGTACGAGCAGTACTTC

abundance: NA
len: 15
v_gene: TRBV5-6
d_gene: TRBD1
j_gene: TRBJ1-1
CDR3aa: CASSSGQGMNTEAFF
CDR3nt: TGTGCCAGCAGTTCGGGACAGGGGATGAACACTGAAGCTTTCTTT

abundance: NA
len: 12
v_gene: TRBV3-1/TRBV3-2
d_gene: NA
j_gene: TRBJ2-7
CDR3aa: CASSQKDDEQYF
CDR3nt: TGTGCCAGCAGCCAAAAGGACGACGAGCAGTACTTC

abundance: NA
len: 15
v_gene: TRBV6-1
d_gene: NA
j_gene: TRBJ2-7
CDR3aa: CASSEAPGLPYEQYF
CDR3nt: TGTGCCAGCAGTGAAGCGCCGGGACTTCCGTACGAGCAGTACTTC

abundance: NA
len: 16
v_gene: TRBV11-3
d_gene: NA
j_gene: TRBJ1-1
CDR3aa: CASSTRLYQMNTEAFF
CDR3nt: TGTGCCAGCAGCACAAGGCTCTACCAAATGAACACTGAAGCTTTCTTT

abundance: NA
len: 17
v_gene: TRBV10-3
d_gene: NA
j_gene: TRBJ2-1
CDR3aa: CAITARGLPSSYNEQFF
CDR3nt: TGTGCCATCACGGCCAGGGGCCTCCCGAGCTCCTACAATGAGCAGTTCTTC

abundance: NA
len: 15
v_gene: TRBV9
d_gene: NA
j_gene: TRBJ2-7
CDR3aa: CASSVGQGQNYEQYF
CDR3nt: TGTGCCAGCAGCGTAGGCCAGGGACAAAACTACGAGCAGTACTTC

abundance: NA
len: 16
v_gene: TRBV6-2/TRBV6-3
d_gene: NA
j_gene: TRBJ1-5
CDR3aa: CASSSAGSVGNQPQHF
CDR3nt: TGTGCCAGCAGTTCGGCAGGTAGCGTTGGCAATCAGCCCCAGCATTTT

abundance: NA
len: 15
v_gene: TRBV5-1
d_gene: NA
j_gene: TRBJ2-2
CDR3aa: CASSFRSPNTGELFF
CDR3nt: TGCGCCAGCAGCTTTAGAAGTCCCAACACCGGGGAGCTGTTTTTT

abundance: NA
len: 18
v_gene: TRBV12-5
d_gene: TRBD2
j_gene: TRBJ2-3
CDR3aa: CASGLGLAGIGGTDTQYF
CDR3nt: TGTGCTAGTGGTTTGGGACTAGCGGGCATTGGGGGCACAGATACGCAGTATTTT

abundance: NA
len: 15
v_gene: TRBV5-6
d_gene: NA
j_gene: TRBJ2-7
CDR3aa: CASSLAASFIHEQYF
CDR3nt: TGTGCCAGCAGCTTGGCGGCTAGCTTTATCCACGAGCAGTACTTC

abundance: NA
len: 11
v_gene: TRBV30
d_gene: NA
j_gene: TRBJ1-1
CDR3aa: CAWSRSPEAFF
CDR3nt: TGTGCCTGGAGTAGATCACCTGAAGCTTTCTTT

abundance: NA
len: 16
v_gene: TRBV7-9
d_gene: TRBD2
j_gene: TRBJ2-2
CDR3aa: CASSLMGRGNTGELFF
CDR3nt: TGTGCCAGCAGCTTGATGGGGAGGGGAAACACCGGGGAGCTGTTTTTT

abundance: NA
len: 13
v_gene: TRBV19
d_gene: TRBD1
j_gene: TRBJ2-1
CDR3aa: CASRDSPYNEQFF
CDR3nt: TGTGCCAGCCGGGACAGTCCCTACAATGAGCAGTTCTTC

abundance: NA
len: 17
v_gene: TRBV7-2
d_gene: NA
j_gene: TRBJ2-7
CDR3aa: CASSLGGGGVSFYEQYF
CDR3nt: TGTGCCAGCAGCTTAGGGGGAGGGGGTGTTAGCTTCTACGAGCAGTACTTC

abundance: NA
len: 12
v_gene: TRBV29-1
d_gene: NA
j_gene: TRBJ1-1
CDR3aa: CSVTGGGPEAFF
CDR3nt: TGCAGCGTCACTGGTGGGGGTCCTGAAGCTTTCTTT

abundance: NA
len: 17
v_gene: TRBV19
d_gene: TRBD1
j_gene: TRBJ2-1
CDR3aa: CASSMSHGQGAYNEQFF
CDR3nt: TGTGCCAGTAGTATGTCCCACGGACAGGGGGCGTACAATGAGCAGTTCTTC

abundance: NA
len: 16
v_gene: TRBV7-3
d_gene: TRBD2
j_gene: TRBJ2-3
CDR3aa: CASSLHSGRALDTQYF
CDR3nt: TGTGCCAGCAGCTTACATAGCGGGAGGGCCTTAGATACGCAGTATTTT

abundance: NA
len: 14
v_gene: TRBV30
d_gene: NA
j_gene: TRBJ1-3
CDR3aa: CAWSVGGLGNTIYF
CDR3nt: TGTGCCTGGAGTGTTGGTGGGTTAGGAAACACCATATATTTT

abundance: NA
len: 15
v_gene: TRBV5-1
d_gene: TRBD2
j_gene: TRBJ2-7
CDR3aa: CASSSGWRESYEQYF
CDR3nt: TGCGCCAGCAGCTCCGGATGGCGGGAGAGCTACGAGCAGTACTTC

abundance: NA
len: 12
v_gene: TRBV12-3/TRBV12-4
d_gene: NA
j_gene: TRBJ1-1
CDR3aa: CASSFGVPEAFF
CDR3nt: TGTGCCAGCAGTTTCGGGGTCCCTGAAGCTTTCTTT

abundance: NA
len: 14
v_gene: TRBV3-1/TRBV3-2
d_gene: NA
j_gene: TRBJ2-7
CDR3aa: CASSQESGSYEQYF
CDR3nt: TGTGCCAGCAGCCAAGAGTCGGGGAGCTACGAGCAGTACTTC

abundance: NA
len: 14
v_gene: TRBV24-1
d_gene: NA
j_gene: TRBJ2-5
CDR3aa: CATSDVGTLETQYF
CDR3nt: TGTGCCACCAGTGACGTGGGGACCTTGGAGACCCAGTACTTC

abundance: NA
len: 13
v_gene: TRBV16
d_gene: NA
j_gene: TRBJ1-5
CDR3aa: CASSPGTNQPQHF
CDR3nt: TGTGCCAGCAGCCCGGGAACGAATCAGCCCCAGCATTTT

abundance: NA
len: 17
v_gene: TRBV3-1/TRBV3-2
d_gene: TRBD1
j_gene: TRBJ1-1
CDR3aa: CASSPRTGAALNTEAFF
CDR3nt: TGTGCCAGCAGCCCCCGGACAGGGGCCGCTTTGAACACTGAAGCTTTCTTT

abundance: NA
len: 16
v_gene: TRBV7-2
d_gene: TRBD1
j_gene: TRBJ1-6
CDR3aa: CASSLVSDRANSPLHF
CDR3nt: TGTGCCAGCAGCTTAGTGTCCGACAGGGCGAATTCACCCCTCCACTTT

abundance: NA
len: 11
v_gene: TRBV3-1/TRBV3-2
d_gene: NA
j_gene: TRBJ2-7
CDR3aa: CASSQAYEQYF
CDR3nt: TGTGCCAGCAGCCAGGCCTACGAGCAGTACTTC

abundance: NA
len: 16
v_gene: TRBV5-6
d_gene: NA
j_gene: TRBJ1-1
CDR3aa: CASSRFGTREDTEAFF
CDR3nt: TGTGCCAGCAGCCGCTTTGGAACCAGGGAAGACACTGAAGCTTTCTTT